This T cell receptor (beta chain) was observed in a study of blood T cell repertoires in COVID-19. Looking at the study overall: T cells, B-cell-depleted T cells, or PBMCs provided the cDNA or gDNA that served as material.

Produced via immunoSEQ multiplex PCR; TCRdb's table is partial and in-frame only. The sample includes 210,000 or so clones, 85% of them seen just once. This clone was detected only a few times. The CDR3 length is 13 residues. Trimming took 5 bases from V and 2 from J, leaving 11 bases between them. CDR1 is SGHRS, CDR2 YFSETQ, per germline. The sequence came from a man between 45 and 60 years old with COVID-19, enrolled during active disease. The chain combines TRBV5-1 with TRBJ2-7; D remains ambiguous. The sample comprised peripheral blood. The CDR3 DNA follows: TGCGCCAGCAGGTGGGCAGAAGCCTACGAGCAGTACTTC. The encoded protein is CASRWAEAYEQYF.